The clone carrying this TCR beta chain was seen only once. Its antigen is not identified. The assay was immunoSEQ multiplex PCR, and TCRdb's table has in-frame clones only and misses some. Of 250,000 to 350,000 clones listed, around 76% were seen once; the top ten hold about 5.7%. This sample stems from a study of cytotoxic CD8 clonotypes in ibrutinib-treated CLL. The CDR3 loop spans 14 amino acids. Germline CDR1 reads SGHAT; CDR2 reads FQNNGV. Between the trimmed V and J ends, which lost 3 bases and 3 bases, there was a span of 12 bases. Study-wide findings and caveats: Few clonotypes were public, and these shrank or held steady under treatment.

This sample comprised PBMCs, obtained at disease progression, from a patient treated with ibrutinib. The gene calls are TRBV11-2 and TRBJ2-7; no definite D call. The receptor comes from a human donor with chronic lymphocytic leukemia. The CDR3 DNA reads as TGTGCCAGCAGCTTCGAATTGGGGTTCTACGAGCAGTACTTC. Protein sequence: CASSFELGFYEQYF.